This TCR beta chain originates from a study of vaccination and CD4 T cells after COVID-19. Whole-study context: Convalescent individuals numbered four females and six males, two being Hispanic. Stimuli were overlapping spike peptide pools of SARS-CoV-2 and three common cold coronaviruses (HCoV-NL63, HCoV-OC43, HCoV-229E).

This clonotype was observed a handful of times. What it recognizes is unknown. Described treatment: approximately 9-day PBMC culture with coronavirus spike peptide pools or control peptides (ViraFEST assay). Once peptide pools had expanded antigen-specific T cells, ViraFEST sequenced TCRs. Cultures of PBMCs, approximately 2 million per well, were set up with roughly 11 IU/ml IL-2 and 10 ug/ml peptide pools. The CDR3 covers 14 residues. V lost 5 bases to trimming and J lost 11 bases, with 16 bases between them. CDR1 and CDR2 from the germline V gene are SEHNR and FQNEAQ (reference sequence). An Oncomine TCR Beta short-read assay was used to sequence the DNA from cultured CD4+ T cells. MiXCR was run by TCRdb on the PCR reads, yielding one entry per CDR3 protein. This sample has about 13,000 distinct CDR3 sequences, with around 40% found just once.

Material for sequencing was cultured CD4+ T cells from blood. This TCR derives from a human donor with COVID-19. V usage is TRBV7-9 and J usage is TRBJ1-6, with D possibly being TRBD1 (5 bases). The CDR3 spells CASSSGGSEAPLHF. The DNA of the CDR3 is TGTGCCAGCAGCAGCGGGGGATCGGAGGCACCCCTCCACTTT.